The rows below give T cell receptor beta chains drawn from one sample of a study of beta chain features in type 1 diabetes. The assay was immunoSEQ multiplex PCR, and TCRdb's table has in-frame clones only and misses some. Of some 900,000 clones listed, roughly 16% are singletons. The sequencing input was naive CD4+ T cells from blood. These receptor sequences come from a woman aged 18-29 years in good health. CDR3s include the opening cysteine and the closing phenylalanine or tryptophan. The order of the fields is clone size, D gene, CDR3 length, V gene, J gene, CDR3 DNA, CDR3 protein. A D gene is named only where the DNA matches it firmly. The size entry is marked missing in some rows and otherwise reads once, few, many or a size class.

clone size: few
D gene: TRBD1
CDR3 length: 14
V gene: TRBV6-1
J gene: TRBJ1-4
CDR3 DNA: TGTGCCAGCAGCCCCGGGACAGTTAATGAAAAACTGTTTTTT
CDR3 protein: CASSPGTVNEKLFF

clone size: NA
D gene: NA
CDR3 length: 15
V gene: TRBV28
J gene: TRBJ2-3
CDR3 DNA: TGTGCCAGCAGTTTATTCCAGGGGAGCACAGATACGCAGTATTTT
CDR3 protein: CASSLFQGSTDTQYF

clone size: NA
D gene: NA
CDR3 length: 14
V gene: TRBV25-1
J gene: TRBJ2-6
CDR3 DNA: TGTGCCAGTAATAAAGGTGCTGGGGCCAACGTCCTGACTTTC
CDR3 protein: CASNKGAGANVLTF

clone size: NA
D gene: TRBD1
CDR3 length: 17
V gene: TRBV28
J gene: TRBJ2-6
CDR3 DNA: TGTGCCAGCAGATCCCGACAGGGGGCAGTTGGGGCCAACGTCCTGACTTTC
CDR3 protein: CASRSRQGAVGANVLTF

clone size: NA
D gene: TRBD2
CDR3 length: 16
V gene: TRBV7-9
J gene: TRBJ2-3
CDR3 DNA: TGTGCCAGCAGCTCTAGCGGGACCACTAGCACAGATACGCAGTATTTT
CDR3 protein: CASSSSGTTSTDTQYF

clone size: NA
D gene: NA
CDR3 length: 14
V gene: TRBV18
J gene: TRBJ2-7
CDR3 DNA: TGTGCCAGCTCACCAGGGCCTGGGATCTACGAGCAGTACTTC
CDR3 protein: CASSPGPGIYEQYF

clone size: NA
D gene: NA
CDR3 length: 14
V gene: TRBV11-1
J gene: TRBJ2-1
CDR3 DNA: TGTGCCAGCAGACCAGGGAGCTCCTACAATGAGCAGTTCTTC
CDR3 protein: CASRPGSSYNEQFF

clone size: NA
D gene: NA
CDR3 length: 15
V gene: TRBV9
J gene: TRBJ2-1
CDR3 DNA: TGTGCCAGCAGCGTAGGGGGCGGGACATACAATGAGCAGTTCTTC
CDR3 protein: CASSVGGGTYNEQFF

clone size: NA
D gene: NA
CDR3 length: 17
V gene: TRBV28
J gene: TRBJ2-7
CDR3 DNA: TGTGCCAGCAGTTTAGAATTTGGGGGGAGAAGCTCCTACGAGCAGTACTTC
CDR3 protein: CASSLEFGGRSSYEQYF

clone size: few
D gene: NA
CDR3 length: 16
V gene: TRBV5-6
J gene: TRBJ1-1
CDR3 DNA: TGTGCCAGCAGCTACAAATGGACACCGATGAACACTGAAGCTTTCTTT
CDR3 protein: CASSYKWTPMNTEAFF

clone size: NA
D gene: TRBD1
CDR3 length: 16
V gene: TRBV6-1
J gene: TRBJ1-5
CDR3 DNA: TGTGCCAGCAGTGGAGGGACAGTCTATAGCAATCAGCCCCAGCATTTT
CDR3 protein: CASSGGTVYSNQPQHF

clone size: NA
D gene: TRBD1
CDR3 length: 14
V gene: TRBV27
J gene: TRBJ2-3
CDR3 DNA: TGTGCCAGCCGAAGGGACAGAAGCACAGATACGCAGTATTTT
CDR3 protein: CASRRDRSTDTQYF

clone size: NA
D gene: NA
CDR3 length: 13
V gene: TRBV19
J gene: TRBJ2-1
CDR3 DNA: TGTGCCAGTAGTATAGACAGGGACCTTGAGCAGTTCTTC
CDR3 protein: CASSIDRDLEQFF

clone size: NA
D gene: NA
CDR3 length: 16
V gene: TRBV19
J gene: TRBJ2-6
CDR3 DNA: TGTGCCAGTAAGACATTAGACAGCTCTGGGGCCAACGTCCTGACTTTC
CDR3 protein: CASKTLDSSGANVLTF

clone size: NA
D gene: NA
CDR3 length: 13
V gene: TRBV7-9
J gene: TRBJ2-3
CDR3 DNA: TGTGCCAGCAGCTTAACATCCCCCAGTGGGCAGTATTTT
CDR3 protein: CASSLTSPSGQYF

clone size: few
D gene: NA
CDR3 length: 14
V gene: TRBV6-4
J gene: TRBJ2-1
CDR3 DNA: TGTGCCAGCAGTAGTGGGGGCTCCTACAATGAGCAGTTCTTC
CDR3 protein: CASSSGGSYNEQFF

clone size: NA
D gene: NA
CDR3 length: 13
V gene: TRBV7-9
J gene: TRBJ1-1
CDR3 DNA: TGTGCCAGCAGCTTGCTCATGAGCACTGAAGCTTTCTTT
CDR3 protein: CASSLLMSTEAFF

clone size: few
D gene: TRBD1
CDR3 length: 15
V gene: TRBV2
J gene: TRBJ1-2
CDR3 DNA: TGTGCCAGCACCCGACAGGGACTTATATCTTATGGCTACACCTTC
CDR3 protein: CASTRQGLISYGYTF

clone size: NA
D gene: NA
CDR3 length: 15
V gene: TRBV7-2
J gene: TRBJ2-1
CDR3 DNA: TGTGCCAGCAGCTTGGGTGGTCAGAGGTACAATGAGCAGTTCTTC
CDR3 protein: CASSLGGQRYNEQFF

clone size: NA
D gene: NA
CDR3 length: 15
V gene: TRBV28
J gene: TRBJ1-1
CDR3 DNA: TGTGCCAGCAGTTATGGGGGCGCCCGGAACACTGAAGCTTTCTTT
CDR3 protein: CASSYGGARNTEAFF

clone size: few
D gene: NA
CDR3 length: 12
V gene: TRBV6-4
J gene: TRBJ2-7
CDR3 DNA: TGTGCCAGCAGTGCCCCGGTCCACGAGCAGTACTTC
CDR3 protein: CASSAPVHEQYF

clone size: NA
D gene: TRBD2
CDR3 length: 15
V gene: TRBV7-7
J gene: TRBJ2-1
CDR3 DNA: TGTGCTAGCAGCTTAGGTGCGGGAGGGAACAATGAGCAGTTCTTC
CDR3 protein: CASSLGAGGNNEQFF

clone size: NA
D gene: NA
CDR3 length: 17
V gene: TRBV10-3
J gene: TRBJ1-1
CDR3 DNA: TGTGCCATCGCGCCCATTTCCAGACACCTTGGGAGCACTGAAGCTTTCTTT
CDR3 protein: CAIAPISRHLGSTEAFF

clone size: few
D gene: TRBD2
CDR3 length: 15
V gene: TRBV27
J gene: TRBJ2-1
CDR3 DNA: TGTGCCAGCAGTCCGCCTAGCGGGAGTTCGTATGAGCAGTTCTTC
CDR3 protein: CASSPPSGSSYEQFF